The 11 T cell receptor beta chains reported below all come from one sample, sequenced in a study of blood T cell repertoires in COVID-19. Libraries were prepared by immunoSEQ multiplex PCR; TCRdb keeps only in-frame clonotypes and omits some of them. The sample shows around 380,000 clones, around 87% of them seen only once. The material sequenced was PBMCs or T cells enriched from blood (not recorded which). These TCRs come from a man aged 30-40 years who had recovered from COVID-19.

The chain combines TRBV6-2 or TRBV6-3 with TRBJ1-5; D perhaps matches TRBD1 (5 bases). V was cut by 0 bases and J by 0 bases, with 6 bases left in between. This CDR3 is 15 amino acids long. Germline CDR1 and CDR2: MNHEY and SVGEGT. CDR3 sequence (DNA): TGTGCCAGCAGTTACTCGGGACTTAGCAATCAGCCCCAGCATTTT. It yields the protein CASSYSGLSNQPQHF.

The genes are TRBV11-2 and TRBJ2-1, with D tentatively TRBD1 (6 bases). V was pared by 1 base and J by 14 bases, with 12 bases between. This CDR3 has 12 residues. Germline values: CDR1 SGHAT, CDR2 FQNNGV. CDR3 sequence reads: CASSLGRQDEFF. Here the CDR3 DNA reads TGTGCCAGCAGCTTAGGACGACAGGACGAGTTCTTC.

V is TRBV7-9 and J is TRBJ2-7, with D tentatively TRBD1 (7 bases). The CDR3 length is 16 residues. The V end lost 2 bases, the J end lost 1 base, and 15 bases lay between the germline ends. CDR1 is SEHNR, CDR2 FQNEAQ, per germline (reference sequence). The CDR3 sequence: CASSLLQGTLSYEQYF. CDR3 coding DNA: TGTGCCAGCAGCTTATTACAGGGGACTCTTTCCTACGAGCAGTACTTC.

The chain uses TRBV7-7 and TRBJ2-2; TRBD1 might be the D (6 bases). Trimming cost V 5 bases and J 0 bases, with 16 bases left between them. The length of the CDR3 is 17 residues. The germline CDR1 and CDR2 sequences are SSHAT and FNYEAQ (reference sequence). The CDR3 is CASSRTVDSANTGELFF. The CDR3 DNA is TGTGCCAGCAGCCGAACCGTGGACAGCGCGAACACCGGGGAGCTGTTTTTT.

V gene TRBV7-9 combines with J gene TRBJ1-4, with a weak D call TRBD1 (5 bases). Trimming shortened V by 5 bases and J by 3 bases, and 10 bases separated the two germline ends. Germline CDR1 is SEHNR and CDR2 is FQNEAQ (reference sequence). The CDR3 spans 14 residues. The CDR3 loop is CASSTSGSNEKLFF. In DNA form, the CDR3 reads TGTGCCAGCAGCACTTCAGGGTCTAATGAAAAACTGTTTTTT.

This rearrangement joins TRBV2 to TRBJ1-1; 8 nucleotides agree with TRBD1. This CDR3 spans 12 amino acids. Germline loops: CDR1 SNHLY, CDR2 FYNNEI. The junction had 5 bases not matched to a gene; V was cut back by 10 bases and J by 4 bases. CDR3 residues: CAILGTGTEAFF. DNA of the CDR3: TGTGCCATACTCGGGACAGGCACTGAAGCTTTCTTT.

The table lists this clone with a count of one. The gene calls are TRBV4-3 and TRBJ1-2; 9 bases map to TRBD1. The CDR3 has 15 amino acids. Germline V gives CDR1 LGHNA, CDR2 YSLEER. Germline trimming cut 4 bases from V and 4 bases from J; bases unmatched to any gene: 7. In DNA, the CDR3 is TGCGCCAGCAGCCGCGGACAGGGGTTTTTCTATGGCTACACCTTC. Its translation: CASSRGQGFFYGYTF.

The chain combines TRBV5-1 with TRBJ1-2; D perhaps matches TRBD1 (6 bases). The V gene's germline CDR1 is SGHRS and CDR2 YFSETQ. Trimming shortened V by 0 bases and J by 4 bases, and 13 bases separated the two germline ends. The CDR3 runs to 15 residues. CDR3 sequence reads: CASSLEQGGIYGYTF. The CDR3 nucleotides read TGCGCCAGCAGCTTGGAACAGGGTGGTATCTATGGCTACACCTTC.

The chain employs TRBV5-4 and TRBJ2-3, with 7 bases matching TRBD1. This CDR3 region has 15 residues. Germline loops: CDR1 SGHNT, CDR2 YYREEE (reference sequence). With V trimmed by 0 bases and J by 1 base, 2 bases remained unmatched. The CDR3 nucleotides are TGTGCCAGCAGCTTGGGACAGGGCGGCACAGATACGCAGTATTTT. Translated, it gives CASSLGQGGTDTQYF.

The V gene is TRBV5-6, the J gene TRBJ2-7; D not resolved. The CDR3 loop spans 12 amino acids. The germline gives CDR1 SGHDT, CDR2 YYEEEE. The ends were cut back, 0 bases at V and 6 bases at J, with 7 bases in the middle. The CDR3 spells CASSLDPGEQYF. As DNA, the CDR3 is TGTGCCAGCAGCTTGGATCCCGGCGAGCAGTACTTC.

Of note for this clone: Different DNA sequences within this sample yield the same CDR3. The J gene is TRBJ1-1, the V gene TRBV5-1, with TRBD1 matching over 8 bases. V gave up 1 base and J gave up 1 base; unmatched junction bases: 0. The CDR3 is 14 residues long. The germline V gene encodes CDR1 SGHRS and CDR2 YFSETQ. The CDR3 coding sequence is TGCGCCAGCAGCTTGACAGGGGGGAACACTGAAGCTTTCTTT. Translated: CASSLTGGNTEAFF. Variable domain in full (rest from reference TRBV5-1 and TRBJ1-1): KAGVTQTPRYLIKTRGQQVTLSCSPISGHRSVSWYQQTPGQGLQFLFEYFSETQRNKGNFPGRFSGRQFSNSRSEMNVSTLELGDSALYLCASSLTGGNTEAFFGQGTRLTVV.